The TCR beta chain described here comes from a study of PD-1 blockade in classical Hodgkin lymphoma. As to this clone: Antigen unknown.

Clones were sequenced by immunoSEQ multiplex PCR, and TCRdb holds only the in-frame ones, with some missing. The data contain some 43,000 clones, around 87% of them singletons. Notes on the study in general: Newly diagnosed patients were reported to exhibit reduced baseline TCR diversity relative to healthy donors. Undefined causes, possibly disease activity or prior therapy, underlie the repertoire differences.

Each patient experienced a relapse that followed autologous stem cell transplantation, and brentuximab vedotin exposure varied. J gave up 2 bases and V 2 bases, and 6 bases lay outside the gene matches. The CDR3 consists of 17 residues. CDR1 and CDR2 (germline): PRHDT, FYEKMQ (reference sequence). The clonotype originates from a human donor with classical Hodgkin lymphoma. The chain carries TRBV13 and TRBJ2-3; 11 nucleotides agree with TRBD2. The source was peripheral blood mononuclear cells (PBMCs), collected before the second cycle of nivolumab. CDR3: CASSLQGLAASTDTQYF. The CDR3 nucleotides are TGTGCCAGCAGCTTACAGGGACTAGCGGCGTCCACAGATACGCAGTATTTT.